This T cell receptor beta chain comes out of a study of blood T cell repertoires in COVID-19. Study summary: Sources were T cells, B-cell-depleted T cells, or PBMCs; the material itself was cDNA or gDNA.

Per the germline V gene, CDR1 is MGHDK and CDR2 is SYGVNS. There are 13 residues in the CDR3. Trimming removed 10 bases from V and 3 bases from J; junction bases left unmatched: 9. As processed by the authors: It was from reference gene primer amplification that nucleated cell counts were estimated. The method was immunoSEQ multiplex PCR; TCRdb's version includes in-frame clones alone and lacks a portion of them. V, J and clone size are those of that table, while D and trimming were read from the DNA. The repertoire holds over 200,000 clones, roughly 80% seen once, with 5.1% in the top ten. The J gene is TRBJ2-7, the V gene TRBV25-1; 7 positions agree with TRBD1. Sequencing was carried out using peripheral blood. The clonotype comes from a human donor in a cohort sampled during active COVID-19. CDR3 DNA: TGTGCCACCAAGACAGGGTCGGGCTACGAGCAGTACTTC. Encoded protein: CATKTGSGYEQYF.